These 21 T cell receptor beta chains were sequenced from one sample in a study of T cells in tuberculosis. Measured with immunoSEQ multiplex PCR; TCRdb has only the in-frame clones, and not every one. The sample lists roughly 41,000 clones; around 93% were seen once. Material for sequencing was PBMCs. The receptors come from a donor under 30 with latent tuberculosis or without tuberculosis infection. Some clones in this sample may be carry-over from other donors' samples.

V and J are TRBV30 and TRBJ2-1; the match to TRBD2 covers 7 bases. After removal of 2 bases from V and 7 bases from J, the junction contained 17 bases not matched to a gene. From germline, CDR1 is GTSNPN and CDR2 SVGIG (reference sequence). The CDR3 extends over 17 amino acids. CDR3: CAWSRWPRTSNVNEQFF. The CDR3, as DNA: TGTGCCTGGAGTCGCTGGCCCCGGACTAGTAATGTTAATGAGCAGTTCTTC.

The chain links TRBV4-2 to TRBJ1-2; possibly TRBD1 for D (6 bases). The CDR3 spans 15 residues. Germline V gene data show CDR1 as LGHNA and CDR2 as YNFKEQ. Trimming removed 6 bases from V and 4 bases from J, with 18 bases in between. CDR3: CASRRTLQGVYGYTF. The CDR3 nucleotides are TGTGCCAGCAGGAGGACATTACAGGGAGTCTATGGCTACACCTTC.

This chain links TRBV18 with TRBJ2-7; D not resolved. V was trimmed by 6 bases and J by 1 base, leaving 10 bases between them. This CDR3 contains 13 residues. Germline CDR1 and CDR2: KGHSH and LQKENI. The CDR3 loop reads CASSFQESYEQYV. CDR3 sequence (DNA): TGTGCCAGCTCGTTCCAGGAATCCTACGAGCAGTACGTC.

The V call is TRBV2, the J call TRBJ1-1, with D maybe TRBD1 (5 bases). V was pared by 0 bases and J by 4 bases, with 12 bases between. The CDR3 sequence is 15 residues long. Germline CDR1 and CDR2: SNHLY and FYNNEI. CDR3 bases: TGTGCCAGCAGTGAAGCGCTCGGGGGTGTCACTGAAGCTTTCTTT. Translating gives CASSEALGGVTEAFF.

The V and J genes are TRBV7-9 and TRBJ1-1, with 7 bases identical to TRBD1. V dropped 4 bases and J dropped 11; count of bases not matched to a gene: 13. Germline values: CDR1 SEHNR, CDR2 FQNEAQ (reference sequence). The CDR3 consists of 14 residues. For the CDR3, the DNA is TGTGCCAGCAGCTCCTTCCGACAGGGCCTGGGCGCTTTCTTT. Translating it yields CASSSFRQGLGAFF.

Regarding this clone: Other DNA sequences from this sample encode an identical CDR3 as well. The chain carries TRBV5-1 and TRBJ1-5; 10 nucleotides line up with TRBD1. Trimming at V came to 3 bases and at J to 2 bases, leaving 2 bases not matched to a gene. CDR3 length equals 15 residues. Germline loops: CDR1 SGHRS, CDR2 YFSETQ. CDR3 in DNA: TGCGCCAGCAGCTCCGGGACAGGGGGCAATCAGCCCCAGCATTTT. This encodes CASSSGTGGNQPQHF.

The chain employs TRBV19 and TRBJ1-4; possibly TRBD1 for D (6 bases). The CDR3 has 13 amino acids. CDR1 LNHDA and CDR2 SQIVND come from the germline V gene (reference sequence). V shed 8 bases and J shed 2 bases, with 9 bases lying between them. The CDR3 bases are TGTGCCAGTGCACAGGGTACTAATGAAAAACTGTTTTTT. It translates to CASAQGTNEKLFF.

As to this clone: This CDR3 is also generated by other DNA sequences in the sample. The chain joins TRBV9 to TRBJ2-3; 7 bases agree with TRBD2. Germline-derived CDR1 and CDR2 are SGDLS and YYNGEE. This CDR3 spans 15 amino acids. Germline trimming cut 2 bases from V and 2 bases from J; bases unmatched to any gene: 5. Here the CDR3 reads CASSVQGRVTDTQYF. The CDR3 DNA is TGTGCCAGCAGCGTTCAAGGGAGGGTCACAGATACGCAGTATTTT.

The chain carries TRBV4-3 and TRBJ2-1, with D possibly being TRBD2 (6 bases). V was cut by 0 bases and J by 7 bases, with 10 bases left in between. This CDR3 spans 14 amino acids. The germline CDR1 and CDR2 sequences are LGHNA and YSLEER. CDR3 sequence: CASSQDWTMNEQFF. DNA for the CDR3: TGCGCCAGCAGCCAAGACTGGACTATGAATGAGCAGTTCTTC.

V usage is TRBV27 and J usage is TRBJ2-1; 9 nucleotides agree with TRBD1. V was clipped by 6 bases and J by 9 bases; unmatched bases: 6. The length of the CDR3 is 13 residues. The germline V gene encodes CDR1 MNHEY and CDR2 SMNVEV (reference sequence). CDR3 bases: TGTGCCAGCAGCTGGACAGGGGTCGCTGAGCAGTTCTTC. Its translation is CASSWTGVAEQFF.

This rearrangement joins TRBV18 to TRBJ2-1, with TRBD2 identical over 10 bases. CDR1 and CDR2 from the germline V gene are KGHSH and LQKENI. Trimming cost V 2 bases and J 5 bases; bases outside gene matches: 3. CDR3 length equals 15 residues. The CDR3 spells CASSPALAGNNEQFF. The DNA for the CDR3 is TGTGCCAGCTCACCAGCACTAGCGGGGAACAATGAGCAGTTCTTC.

The chain employs TRBV19 and TRBJ1-5, with D possibly matching TRBD1 (6 bases). This CDR3 is built from 15 residues. CDR1 and CDR2 from the germline V gene are LNHDA and SQIVND (reference sequence). Trimming took off 8 bases at V and 0 bases at J, with 14 bases between the two ends. The CDR3 here is CASQTYRDSNQPQHF. CDR3 nucleotide sequence: TGTGCCAGTCAAACCTACAGGGATAGCAATCAGCCCCAGCATTTT. Variable domain in full (rest from reference TRBV19 and TRBJ1-5): DGGITQSPKYLFRKEGQNVTLSCEQNLNHDAMYWYRQDPGQGLRLIYYSQIVNDFQKGDIAEGYSVSREKKESFPLTVTSAQKNPTAFYLCASQTYRDSNQPQHFGDGTRLSIL.

The chain carries TRBV11-2 and TRBJ1-5; 11 bases map to TRBD1. Germline V lookup: CDR1 SGHAT, CDR2 FQNNGV. Trimming took 5 bases from V and 6 from J; bases not matched to a gene: 3. The CDR3 is 14 amino acids. In DNA, the CDR3 is TGTGCCAGCAGCCAAGGACAGGGGGCTCAGCCCCAGCATTTT. Protein product: CASSQGQGAQPQHF.

J is TRBJ1-5 and V is TRBV2, with TRBD1 as a possible D gene (6 bases). CDR1 SNHLY and CDR2 FYNNEI come from the germline V gene. This CDR3 is built from 15 residues. The V end lost 1 base, the J end lost 7 bases, and 14 bases lay between the germline ends. The CDR3 sequence: CASSEGQVGRQPQHF. CDR3 sequence (DNA): TGTGCCAGCAGTGAAGGACAGGTAGGTCGACAGCCCCAGCATTTT.

The chain recombines TRBV7-9 with TRBJ2-3, with 7 bases lining up with TRBD1. The CDR3 totals 15 residues. CDR1 is SEHNR and CDR2 is FQNEAQ in the germline V gene (reference sequence). J lost 6 bases, V lost 6 bases, and 12 bases had no gene match. The chain's CDR3 is CASRATGDLGDTQYF. The CDR3 bases are TGTGCCAGCAGGGCAACAGGGGATCTTGGGGATACGCAGTATTTT.

The chain couples TRBV19 to TRBJ2-1, with D uncertain. Germline V gene data show CDR1 as LNHDA and CDR2 as SQIVND (reference sequence). Trimming cost V 5 bases and J 0 bases, with 8 bases left between them. This CDR3 is 14 amino acids long. The CDR3 nucleotides read TGTGCCAGTAGTTACGGCGGCTCCTACAATGAGCAGTTCTTC. Translating gives CASSYGGSYNEQFF.

The rearrangement joins TRBV19 to TRBJ2-1; 13 nucleotides match TRBD2. Trimming at V came to 6 bases and at J to 5 bases, leaving 1 base not matched to a gene. Looked up from germline, CDR1 is LNHDA and CDR2 is SQIVND (reference sequence). The CDR3 is made up of 14 amino acids. The CDR3 loop reads CASRLAGGDNEQFF. CDR3 DNA: TGTGCCAGTAGACTAGCGGGGGGGGACAATGAGCAGTTCTTC.

The chain carries TRBV5-6 and TRBJ2-7; TRBD1 might be the D (6 bases). V lost 1 base to trimming and J lost 3 bases, with 8 bases between them. Germline-derived CDR1 and CDR2 are SGHDT and YYEEEE. The CDR3 is 13 residues long. In DNA, the CDR3 is TGTGCCAGCAGCTTGTCGACAGGCTACGAGCAGTACGTC. As protein: CASSLSTGYEQYV.

J is TRBJ2-1 and V is TRBV7-3, with TRBD1 identical over 11 bases. This CDR3 has 14 amino acids. Unmatched junction bases numbered 3, after V lost 5 bases and J lost 6 bases. The V gene's germline CDR1 is SGHTA and CDR2 FQGTGA. The CDR3, as DNA: TGTGCCAGCAGCAAGGGGACAGGGGGCAATGAGCAGTTCTTC. It codes for CASSKGTGGNEQFF. Combining the CDR3 with reference TRBV7-3 and TRBJ2-1 gives the whole variable domain GAGVSQTPSNKVTEKGKYVELRCDPISGHTALYWYRQSLGQGPEFLIYFQGTGAADDSGLPNDRFFAVRPEGSVSTLKIQRTERGDSAVYLCASSKGTGGNEQFFGPGTRLTVL.

This clone was seen only once. The CDR3 nucleotides are TGTGCCAGCAGCGAAACCGGACGGGGCTACGAGCAGTACTTC. It specifies CASSETGRGYEQYF. The genes are TRBV5-6 and TRBJ2-7; the D gene is possibly TRBD2 (5 bases). The CDR3 is made up of 14 amino acids. Germline CDR1 SGHDT, CDR2 YYEEEE. V was cut by 4 bases and J by 3 bases, with 14 bases left in between.

The chain is built from TRBV6-6 and TRBJ1-2, with D unresolved. The V and J ends lost 7 bases and 6 bases respectively, with 15 bases between them. Germline V gene data show CDR1 as MNHNY and CDR2 as SVGAGI (reference sequence). The CDR3 is made up of 13 amino acids. The CDR3 loop reads CASTLSGVDGYTF. In DNA, the CDR3 is TGTGCCAGCACCCTAAGCGGCGTCGATGGCTACACCTTC.